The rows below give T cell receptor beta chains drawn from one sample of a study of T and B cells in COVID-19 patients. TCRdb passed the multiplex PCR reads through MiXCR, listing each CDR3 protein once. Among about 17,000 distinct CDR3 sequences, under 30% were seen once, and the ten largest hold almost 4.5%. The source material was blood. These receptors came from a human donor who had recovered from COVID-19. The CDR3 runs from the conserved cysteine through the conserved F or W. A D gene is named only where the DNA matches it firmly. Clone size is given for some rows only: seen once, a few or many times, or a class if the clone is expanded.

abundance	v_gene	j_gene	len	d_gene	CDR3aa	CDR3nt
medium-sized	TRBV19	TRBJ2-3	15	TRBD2	CASSSQTSGVDTQYF	TGTGCCAGTAGTTCCCAGACTAGCGGGGTGGATACGCAGTATTTT
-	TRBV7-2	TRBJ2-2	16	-	CASSIRTGRATGELFF	TGTGCCAGCAGCATAAGGACAGGGAGGGCCACCGGGGAGCTGTTTTTT
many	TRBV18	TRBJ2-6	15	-	CASSRGSSGANVLTF	TGTGCCAGCTCACGGGGGAGCTCTGGGGCCAACGTCCTGACTTTC
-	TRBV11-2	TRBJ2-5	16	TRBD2	CASSLMSGGAWETQYF	TGTGCCAGCAGCTTAATGAGCGGGGGGGCGTGGGAGACCCAGTACTTC
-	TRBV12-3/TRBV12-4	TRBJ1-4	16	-	CASSLGVSATNEKLFF	TGTGCCAGCAGTTTAGGAGTTAGCGCAACTAATGAAAAACTGTTTTTT
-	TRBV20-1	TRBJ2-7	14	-	CSARVSGPSYEQYF	TGCAGTGCTAGAGTGTCAGGGCCGTCCTACGAGCAGTACTTC
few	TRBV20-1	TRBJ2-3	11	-	CSAVQRDTQYF	TGCAGTGCTGTACAGAGAGATACGCAGTATTTT
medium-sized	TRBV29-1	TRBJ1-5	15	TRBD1	CSGTDRGGGCQPQHF	TGCAGCGGTACCGACAGGGGCGGGGGGTGTCAGCCCCAGCATTTT
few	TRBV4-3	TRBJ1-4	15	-	CASSQERGYDEKLFF	TGCGCCAGCAGCCAAGAGAGGGGGTATGATGAAAAACTGTTTTTT
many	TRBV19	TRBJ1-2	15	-	CASRDSGNFNYGYTF	TGTGCCAGTCGCGATTCAGGGAATTTTAACTATGGCTACACCTTC
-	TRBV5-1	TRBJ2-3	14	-	CASSRTPTTDTQYF	TGCGCCAGCAGCAGGACGCCTACCACAGATACGCAGTATTTT
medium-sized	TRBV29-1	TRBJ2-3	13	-	CSAEGDTTDTQYF	TGCAGCGCGGAGGGGGACACCACAGATACGCAGTATTTT
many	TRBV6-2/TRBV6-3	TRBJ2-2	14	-	CASSFSGSTGELFF	TGTGCCAGCAGTTTTTCAGGCAGCACCGGGGAGCTGTTTTTT
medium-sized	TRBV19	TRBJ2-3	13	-	CASSMGQTDTQYF	TGTGCCAGTAGTATGGGGCAAACAGATACGCAGTATTTT
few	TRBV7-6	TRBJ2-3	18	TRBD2	CASSSGLAGGPSTDTQYF	TGTGCCAGCAGCTCAGGACTAGCGGGGGGCCCTAGCACAGATACGCAGTATTTT
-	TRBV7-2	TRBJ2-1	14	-	CASSRTDSYNEQFF	TGTGCCAGCAGCCGGACCGACAGCTACAATGAGCAGTTCTTC
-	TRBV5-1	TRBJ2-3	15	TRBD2	CASATSGDRIDTQYF	TGCGCCAGTGCTACTAGCGGGGACAGGATAGATACGCAGTATTTT
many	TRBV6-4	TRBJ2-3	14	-	CASRTSPFTDTQYF	TGTGCCAGCAGGACTAGTCCCTTCACAGATACGCAGTATTTT
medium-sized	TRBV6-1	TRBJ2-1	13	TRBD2	CASKGTSRNEQFF	TGTGCCAGCAAAGGGACTAGCAGGAATGAGCAGTTCTTC
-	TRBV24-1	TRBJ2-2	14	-	CATSDFPNTGELFF	TGTGCCACCAGTGATTTCCCGAACACCGGGGAGCTGTTTTTT